Listed below are T cell receptor beta chains from one sample, sequenced in a study of spatial heterogeneity in lung cancer. TCRdb reprocessed the 5' RACE reads with MiXCR, giving one entry per CDR3 protein. Of 12,000 or so distinct CDR3 sequences listed, 13% to 15% are singletons. The sequences come from PBMCs, collected at surgery. The receptors here all came from a female donor with early-stage non-small cell lung cancer. CDR3s include the opening cysteine and the closing phenylalanine or tryptophan. The D gene is left open where the match is weak. Clone size is given for some rows only: seen once, a few or many times, or a class if the clone is expanded.

>TRBJ2-2|-|TRBV12-3/TRBV12-4|many
CASSLLGANTGELFF
TGTGCCAGCAGTTTGTTAGGGGCGAACACCGGGGAGCTGTTTTTT
>TRBJ2-5|TRBD2|TRBV29-1|medium-sized
CSGHLAGGVETQYF
TGCAGCGGGCATCTAGCGGGAGGGGTTGAGACCCAGTACTTC
>TRBJ1-2|-|TRBV2|many
CASSEERSYGYTF
TGTGCCAGCAGTGAAGAAAGATCATATGGCTACACCTTC
>TRBJ2-5|-|TRBV5-1|many
CASSRKGGQETQYF
TGCGCCAGCAGTAGGAAGGGGGGGCAAGAGACCCAGTACTTC
>TRBJ2-1|-|TRBV6-2/TRBV6-3|medium-sized
CASSYSGRLSYNEQFF
TGTGCCAGCAGTTACTCGGGGCGCCTCTCCTACAATGAGCAGTTCTTC
>TRBJ1-4|TRBD1|TRBV29-1|-
CSVARDSNEKLFF
TGCAGCGTTGCACGGGACAGTAATGAAAAACTGTTTTTT
>TRBJ1-4|-|TRBV28|many
CASSFGVFGEKLFF
TGTGCCAGCAGTTTCGGGGTTTTTGGTGAAAAACTGTTTTTT
>TRBJ1-5|-|TRBV7-8|many
CASSLGVDQPQHF
TGTGCCAGCAGCTTAGGGGTGGATCAGCCCCAGCATTTT
>TRBJ2-4|-|TRBV29-1|few
CSVAGGTEVKNIQYF
TGCAGCGTTGCCGGTGGGACGGAGGTCAAAAACATTCAGTACTTC
>TRBJ2-1|-|TRBV19|-
CASSRPDAYNEQFF
TGTGCCAGTAGTCGGCCAGACGCCTACAATGAGCAGTTCTTC
>TRBJ2-7|-|TRBV6-1|many
CASSPRKYPERTYEQYF
TGTGCCAGCAGTCCGCGGAAATACCCAGAGCGAACCTACGAGCAGTACTTC
>TRBJ1-2|-|TRBV7-9|many
CASSPWRRDYGYTF
TGTGCCAGCAGCCCTTGGCGGCGAGACTATGGCTACACCTTC
>TRBJ1-4|-|TRBV28|-
CATVGEEKLFF
TGTGCCACCGTAGGCGAAGAAAAACTGTTTTTT
>TRBJ2-1|-|TRBV6-6|-
CASSSSGPNEQFF
TGTGCCAGCAGTTCAAGCGGACCCAATGAGCAGTTCTTC
>TRBJ2-1|TRBD2|TRBV5-5|-
CASSWGLAGGGSSYNKQFF
TGTGCCAGCAGCTGGGGACTAGCGGGAGGGGGGAGCTCCTACAATAAGCAGTTCTTC
>TRBJ2-3|-|TRBV18|many
CASSPTRSDTQYF
TGTGCCAGCTCACCGACCAGGTCAGATACGCAGTATTTT
>TRBJ1-1|-|TRBV20-1|-
CSARTTAGFMNTEAFF
TGCAGTGCTAGAACAACCGCGGGTTTCATGAACACTGAAGCTTTCTTT
>TRBJ2-3|TRBD2|TRBV7-9|-
CASSSVGGGGLDTQYF
TGTGCCAGCAGCTCAGTAGGCGGCGGGGGGCTGGATACGCAGTATTTT
>TRBJ2-2|TRBD2|TRBV7-9|medium-sized
CAGATSRLTGELFF
TGTGCGGGCGCGACTAGCCGTCTCACCGGGGAGCTGTTTTTT
>TRBJ2-7|-|TRBV9|many
CASSPRTDSYEQYF
TGTGCCAGCAGCCCCAGGACAGATTCCTACGAGCAGTACTTC
>TRBJ2-7|-|TRBV5-1|many
CASSSSGSVGEQYF
TGCGCCAGCAGCTCTTCGGGGTCAGTGGGGGAGCAGTACTTC
>TRBJ2-3|-|TRBV19|medium-sized
CASSDPGARITDTQYF
TGTGCCAGTAGCGACCCGGGGGCGCGTATCACAGATACGCAGTATTTT